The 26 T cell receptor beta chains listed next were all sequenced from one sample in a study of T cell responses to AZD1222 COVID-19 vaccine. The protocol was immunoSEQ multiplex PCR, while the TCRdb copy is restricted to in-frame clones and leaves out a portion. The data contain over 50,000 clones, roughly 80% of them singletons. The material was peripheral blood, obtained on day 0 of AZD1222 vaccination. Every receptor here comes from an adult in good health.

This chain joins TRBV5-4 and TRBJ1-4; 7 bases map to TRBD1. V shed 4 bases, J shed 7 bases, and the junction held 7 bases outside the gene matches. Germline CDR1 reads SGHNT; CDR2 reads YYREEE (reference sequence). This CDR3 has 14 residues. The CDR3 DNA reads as TGTGCCAGCAGCCAAGACAGGGCTTCTGAAAAACTGTTTTTT. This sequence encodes CASSQDRASEKLFF. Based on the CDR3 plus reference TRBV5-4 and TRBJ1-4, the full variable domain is ETGVTQSPTHLIKTRGQQVTLRCSSQSGHNTVSWYQQALGQGPQFIFQYYREEENGRGNFPPRFSGLQFPNYSSELNVNALELDDSALYLCASSQDRASEKLFFGSGTQLSVL.

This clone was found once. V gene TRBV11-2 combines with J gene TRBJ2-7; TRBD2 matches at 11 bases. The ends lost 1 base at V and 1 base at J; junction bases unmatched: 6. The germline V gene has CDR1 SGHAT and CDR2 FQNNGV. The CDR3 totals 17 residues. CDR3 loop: CASSLGPSSGRSYEQYF. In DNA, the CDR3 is TGTGCCAGCAGCTTAGGCCCCTCTAGCGGGAGGTCCTACGAGCAGTACTTC. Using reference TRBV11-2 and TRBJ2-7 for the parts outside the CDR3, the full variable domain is EAGVAQSPRYKIIEKRQSVAFWCNPISGHATLYWYQQILGQGPKLLIQFQNNGVVDDSQLPKDRFSAERLKGVDSTLKIQPAKLEDSAVYLCASSLGPSSGRSYEQYFGPGTRLTVT.

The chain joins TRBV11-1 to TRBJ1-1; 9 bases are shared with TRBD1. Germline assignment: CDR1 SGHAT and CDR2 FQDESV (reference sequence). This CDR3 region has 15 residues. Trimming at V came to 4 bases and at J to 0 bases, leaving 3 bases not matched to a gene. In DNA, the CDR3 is TGTGCCAGCAGCTCGGGACAGGGTATGAACACTGAAGCTTTCTTT. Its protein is CASSSGQGMNTEAFF.

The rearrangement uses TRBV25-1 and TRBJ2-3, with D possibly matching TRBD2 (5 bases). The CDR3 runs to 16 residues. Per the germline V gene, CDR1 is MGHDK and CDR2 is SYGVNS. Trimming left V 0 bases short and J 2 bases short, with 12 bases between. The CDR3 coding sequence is TGTGCCAGCAGTGAATATAGCGTGACGTTCACAGATACGCAGTATTTT. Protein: CASSEYSVTFTDTQYF.

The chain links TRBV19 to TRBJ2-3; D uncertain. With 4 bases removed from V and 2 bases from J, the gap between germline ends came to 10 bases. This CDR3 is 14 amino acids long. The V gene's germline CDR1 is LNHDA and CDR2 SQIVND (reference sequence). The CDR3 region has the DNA TGTGCCAGTAGTACCAGGCCCACCACAGATACGCAGTATTTT. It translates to CASSTRPTTDTQYF.

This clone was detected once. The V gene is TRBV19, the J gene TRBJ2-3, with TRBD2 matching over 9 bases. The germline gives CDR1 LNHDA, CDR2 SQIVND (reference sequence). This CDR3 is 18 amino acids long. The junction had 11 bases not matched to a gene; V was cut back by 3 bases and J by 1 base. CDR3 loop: CASSMLAGMVWGTDTQYF. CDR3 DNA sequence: TGTGCCAGTAGTATGCTAGCGGGAATGGTGTGGGGCACAGATACGCAGTATTTT. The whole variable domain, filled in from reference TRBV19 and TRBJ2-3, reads DGGITQSPKYLFRKEGQNVTLSCEQNLNHDAMYWYRQDPGQGLRLIYYSQIVNDFQKGDIAEGYSVSREKKESFPLTVTSAQKNPTAFYLCASSMLAGMVWGTDTQYFGPGTRLTVL.

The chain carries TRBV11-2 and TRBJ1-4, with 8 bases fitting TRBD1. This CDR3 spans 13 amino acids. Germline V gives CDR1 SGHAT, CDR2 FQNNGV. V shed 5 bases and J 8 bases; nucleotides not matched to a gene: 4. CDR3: CASSRTGREKLFF. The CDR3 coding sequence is TGTGCCAGCAGCAGGACAGGGCGCGAAAAACTGTTTTTT.

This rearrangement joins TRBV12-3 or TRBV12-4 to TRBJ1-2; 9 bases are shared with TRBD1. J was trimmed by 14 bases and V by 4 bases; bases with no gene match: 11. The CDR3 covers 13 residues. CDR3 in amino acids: CASSSGQGRFSTF. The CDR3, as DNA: TGTGCCAGCAGTTCAGGACAGGGGAGGTTTTCGACCTTC.

The CDR3 here is CASRLGHLIPGEQYF. The DNA for the CDR3 is TGTGCCAGCAGGCTGGGACATCTCATCCCGGGCGAGCAGTACTTC. This chain links TRBV28 with TRBJ2-7; possible D gene TRBD1, 6 bases. The CDR3 spans 15 residues. CDR1 is MDHEN and CDR2 is SYDVKM in the germline V gene. V was shortened by 6 bases and J by 6 bases, with 21 bases between the two germline ends. The variable domain in full, with the rest retrieved from reference TRBV28 and TRBJ2-7, is DVKVTQSSRYLVKRTGEKVFLECVQDMDHENMFWYRQDPGLGLRLIYFSYDVKMKEKGDIPEGYSVSREKKERFSLILESASTNQTSMYLCASRLGHLIPGEQYFGPGTRLTVT.

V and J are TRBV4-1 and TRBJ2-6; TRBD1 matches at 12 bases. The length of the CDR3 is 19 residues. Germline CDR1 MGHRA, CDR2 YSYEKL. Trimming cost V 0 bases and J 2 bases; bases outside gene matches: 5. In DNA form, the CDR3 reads TGCGCCAGCAGCCAAGAACGGGACAGGGGGCCTCCTGGGGCCAACGTCCTGACTTTC. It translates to CASSQERDRGPPGANVLTF.

CDR3 DNA sequence: TGCGCCAGCAGCATCGGAGCCGGCCCCCGGGTAGATAATTCACCCCTCCACTTT. Encoded protein: CASSIGAGPRVDNSPLHF. The V call is TRBV5-1, the J call TRBJ1-6, with no clear D. CDR3 length: 18 residues. CDR1 SGHRS and CDR2 YFSETQ come from the germline V gene. The germline V and J ends were trimmed by 4 bases and 5 bases, with 22 bases remaining between them.

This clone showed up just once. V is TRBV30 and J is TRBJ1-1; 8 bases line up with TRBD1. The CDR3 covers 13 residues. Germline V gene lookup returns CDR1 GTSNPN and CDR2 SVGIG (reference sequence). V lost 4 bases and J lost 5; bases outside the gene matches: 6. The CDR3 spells CAWNTRGRTEAFF. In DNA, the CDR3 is TGTGCCTGGAATACCAGGGGGCGGACTGAAGCTTTCTTT.

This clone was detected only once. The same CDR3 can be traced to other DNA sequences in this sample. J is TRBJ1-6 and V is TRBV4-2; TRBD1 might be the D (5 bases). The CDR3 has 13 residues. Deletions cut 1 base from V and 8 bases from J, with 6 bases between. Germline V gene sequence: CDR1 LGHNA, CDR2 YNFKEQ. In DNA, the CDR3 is TGTGCCAGCAGCCAAGGGGGGGATTCACCCCTCCACTTT. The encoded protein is CASSQGGDSPLHF.

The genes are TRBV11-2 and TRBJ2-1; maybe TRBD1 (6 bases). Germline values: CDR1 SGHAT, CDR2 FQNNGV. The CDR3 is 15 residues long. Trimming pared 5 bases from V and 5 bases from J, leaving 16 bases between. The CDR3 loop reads CASSPGARVNNEQFF. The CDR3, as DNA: TGTGCCAGCAGCCCAGGGGCTCGGGTGAACAATGAGCAGTTCTTC.

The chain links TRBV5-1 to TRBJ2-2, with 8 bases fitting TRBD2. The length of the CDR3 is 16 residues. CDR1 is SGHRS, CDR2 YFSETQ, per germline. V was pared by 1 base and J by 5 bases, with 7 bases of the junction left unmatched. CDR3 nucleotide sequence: TGCGCCAGCAGCTTGAACTCCCGGGGGGGAACCGGGGAGCTGTTTTTT. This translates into CASSLNSRGGTGELFF.

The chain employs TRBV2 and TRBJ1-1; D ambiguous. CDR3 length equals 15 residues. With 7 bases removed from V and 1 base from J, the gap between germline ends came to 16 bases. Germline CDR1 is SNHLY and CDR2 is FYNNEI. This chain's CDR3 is CASTGEAAQNTEAFF. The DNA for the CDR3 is TGTGCCAGCACCGGAGAGGCAGCACAGAACACTGAAGCTTTCTTT.

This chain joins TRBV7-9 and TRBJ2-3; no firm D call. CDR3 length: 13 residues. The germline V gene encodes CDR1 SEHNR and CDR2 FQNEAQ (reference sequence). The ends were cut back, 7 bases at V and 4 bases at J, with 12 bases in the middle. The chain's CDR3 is CASTEQFPDTQYF. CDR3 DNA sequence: TGTGCCAGCACCGAGCAGTTTCCAGATACGCAGTATTTT.

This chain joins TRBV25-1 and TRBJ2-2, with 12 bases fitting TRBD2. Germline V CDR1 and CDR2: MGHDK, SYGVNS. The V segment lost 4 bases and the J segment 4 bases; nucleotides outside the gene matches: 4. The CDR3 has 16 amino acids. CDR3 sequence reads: CASSGRLAGVTGELFF. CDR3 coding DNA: TGTGCCAGCAGTGGTCGACTAGCGGGAGTCACCGGGGAGCTGTTTTTT.

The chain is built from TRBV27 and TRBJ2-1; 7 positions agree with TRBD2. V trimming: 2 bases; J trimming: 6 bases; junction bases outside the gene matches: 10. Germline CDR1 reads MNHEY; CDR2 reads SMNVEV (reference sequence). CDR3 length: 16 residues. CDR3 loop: CASSLKGRDYRNEQFF. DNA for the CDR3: TGTGCCAGCAGTTTAAAGGGGCGGGACTATCGCAATGAGCAGTTCTTC.

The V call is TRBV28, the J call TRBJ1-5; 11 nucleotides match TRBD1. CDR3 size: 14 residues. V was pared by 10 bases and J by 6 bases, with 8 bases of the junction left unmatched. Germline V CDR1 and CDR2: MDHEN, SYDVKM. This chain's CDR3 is CATLPDRGLQPQHF. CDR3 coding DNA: TGTGCCACCCTCCCGGACAGGGGGCTTCAGCCCCAGCATTTT.

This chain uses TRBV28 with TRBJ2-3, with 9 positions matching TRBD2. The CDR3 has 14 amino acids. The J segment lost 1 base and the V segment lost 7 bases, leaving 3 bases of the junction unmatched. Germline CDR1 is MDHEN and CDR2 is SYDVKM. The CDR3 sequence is CASMREGGTDTQYF. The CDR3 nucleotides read TGTGCCAGCATGCGGGAGGGGGGCACAGATACGCAGTATTTT.

This chain's CDR3 is CASSAGQGAVGYTF. The CDR3 nucleotides are TGTGCCAGTAGTGCCGGACAGGGGGCTGTTGGCTACACCTTC. The V and J genes are TRBV19 and TRBJ1-2; 11 bases align to TRBD1. V lost 5 bases to trimming and J lost 7 bases; unmatched junction nucleotides: 6. Looked up from germline, CDR1 is LNHDA and CDR2 is SQIVND (reference sequence). The length of the CDR3 is 14 residues.

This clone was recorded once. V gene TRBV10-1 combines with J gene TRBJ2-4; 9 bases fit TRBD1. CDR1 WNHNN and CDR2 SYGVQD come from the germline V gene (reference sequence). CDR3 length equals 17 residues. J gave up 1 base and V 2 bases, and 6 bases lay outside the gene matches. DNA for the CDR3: TGCGCCAGCAGTGAGCCACAGGGGGCGCGGGCCAAAAACATTCAGTACTTC. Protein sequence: CASSEPQGARAKNIQYF.

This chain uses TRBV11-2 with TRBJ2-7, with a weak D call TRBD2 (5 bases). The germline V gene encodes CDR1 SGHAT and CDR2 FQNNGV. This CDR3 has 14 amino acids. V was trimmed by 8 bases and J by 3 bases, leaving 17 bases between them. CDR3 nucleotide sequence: TGTGCCAGCGGAGGAGGAGAGGGTTTCTACGAGCAGTACTTC. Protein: CASGGGEGFYEQYF.

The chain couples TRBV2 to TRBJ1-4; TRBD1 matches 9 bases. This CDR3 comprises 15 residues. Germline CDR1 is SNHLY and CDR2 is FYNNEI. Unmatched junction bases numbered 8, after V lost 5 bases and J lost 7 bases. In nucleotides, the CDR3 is TGTGCCAGCAGTCCCCTAAGACAGGGGGTTGAAAAACTGTTTTTT. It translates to CASSPLRQGVEKLFF.

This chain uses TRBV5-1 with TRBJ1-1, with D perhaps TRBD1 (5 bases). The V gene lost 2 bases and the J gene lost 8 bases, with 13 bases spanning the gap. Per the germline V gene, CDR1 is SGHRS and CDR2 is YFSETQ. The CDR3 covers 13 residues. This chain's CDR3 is CASSLQADDEAFF. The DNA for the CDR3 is TGCGCCAGCAGCTTACAGGCTGATGACGAAGCTTTCTTT.